The T cell receptor beta chain under discussion was sequenced for a study of graft-versus-host responses after intestinal transplantation. Turning to the study itself: Anti-thymocyte globulin induction preceded three to four years of tacrolimus and steroid maintenance in all recipients.

CDR3 length equals 14 residues. Deletions cut 7 bases from V and 0 bases from J, with 12 bases between. Looked up from germline, CDR1 is LNHDA and CDR2 is SQIVND (reference sequence). The data were produced by immunoSEQ multiplex PCR, yet TCRdb's version contains in-frame clones alone and is incomplete. This table has about 38,000 clones, around four fifths appearing once. The chain recombines TRBV19 with TRBJ1-2; TRBD1 is a possible D gene (5 bases). Sequencing was performed on PBMCs, taken 1,000 to 1,200 days after transplant. The source is a human patient who received an intestinal transplant, so some T cells may come from the graft donor. CDR3 loop: CASNMTVSNYGYTF. In DNA form, the CDR3 reads TGTGCCAGTAATATGACAGTTTCTAACTATGGCTACACCTTC. The whole variable domain, remainder taken from reference TRBV19 and TRBJ1-2, is DGGITQSPKYLFRKEGQNVTLSCEQNLNHDAMYWYRQDPGQGLRLIYYSQIVNDFQKGDIAEGYSVSREKKESFPLTVTSAQKNPTAFYLCASNMTVSNYGYTFGSGTRLTVV.